The clone carrying this T cell receptor (beta chain) was counted between two and nine times. The antigen is undetermined. V lost 10 bases to trimming and J lost 11 bases, with 19 bases between them. Germline V gene sequence: CDR1 MNHEY, CDR2 SVGEGT. The CDR3 extends over 12 amino acids. This entry comes from a study of T cells after yellow fever vaccination. The wider study: Fractions containing few cells were prepared with SMART-Seq v4 Ultra Low Input.

One entry per CDR3 protein, called by TCRdb with MiXCR from the 5' RACE reads. The table has 600,000 to 750,000 distinct CDR3 sequences, approximately 13% seen once; the top ten hold 15%. Study findings and constraints: Researchers report a weaker secondary response that nonetheless peaked faster, day 5 versus 15.

The sequence derives from a man aged 25-40 years who received the YFV17D yellow fever vaccine. The specimen comprised PBMCs, sampled on the day of the yellow fever booster vaccination. The rearrangement links TRBV6-2 or TRBV6-3 to TRBJ2-3; D call uncertain. The CDR3 is CAIQRPSGGQYF. DNA for the CDR3: TGTGCCATCCAGAGACCTTCCGGTGGGCAGTATTTT.